The next 27 T cell receptor beta chains were all read from a single sample in a study of blood T cell repertoires in COVID-19. Data came from immunoSEQ multiplex PCR; TCRdb stores just in-frame clones and leaves some out. The sample records about 220,000 clones, about nine tenths being singletons. Source material: peripheral blood. The receptors come from a man in his forties or fifties with acute or convalescent COVID-19.

This chain uses TRBV4-1 with TRBJ2-7, with TRBD1 as a possible D gene (6 bases). The germline gives CDR1 MGHRA, CDR2 YSYEKL. Trimming took 1 base from V and 1 from J, leaving 11 bases between them. The CDR3 loop spans 15 amino acids. CDR3: CASSQGGGQSYEQYF. Here the CDR3 DNA reads TGCGCCAGCAGCCAAGGGGGCGGACAGTCCTACGAGCAGTACTTC.

CDR3 amino acids: CASSQYSGRGTYEQYF. The CDR3 DNA reads as TGTGCCAGCAGTCAATATAGCGGGAGAGGCACCTACGAGCAGTACTTC. The chain couples TRBV27 to TRBJ2-7; TRBD2 aligns across 9 bases. The CDR3 loop spans 16 amino acids. Germline V gene data show CDR1 as MNHEY and CDR2 as SMNVEV (reference sequence). V shed 5 bases, J shed 2 bases, and the junction held 10 bases outside the gene matches.

V usage is TRBV19 and J usage is TRBJ2-3; 10 bases agree with TRBD2. The CDR3 has 15 residues. Trimming cost V 4 bases and J 5 bases; bases outside gene matches: 6. The germline V gene has CDR1 LNHDA and CDR2 SQIVND (reference sequence). In DNA, the CDR3 is TGTGCCAGTAGTACAAGCGGGGGGGAAGGAGATACGCAGTATTTT. Its protein is CASSTSGGEGDTQYF.

The gene calls are TRBV30 and TRBJ2-3; the D gene is possibly TRBD2 (6 bases). Germline assignment: CDR1 GTSNPN and CDR2 SVGIG (reference sequence). This CDR3 contains 13 residues. Trimming took off 1 base at V and 7 bases at J, with 12 bases between the two ends. The CDR3 nucleotides are TGTGCCTGGAGTGCGGGAGTAGGAAATACGCAGTATTTT. Amino acids: CAWSAGVGNTQYF.

The chain couples TRBV4-1 to TRBJ2-7; TRBD1 might be the D (7 bases). Germline loops: CDR1 MGHRA, CDR2 YSYEKL. This CDR3 is built from 17 residues. Trimming removed 4 bases from V and 0 bases from J, with 19 bases in between. The CDR3 nucleotides read TGCGCCAGCAGCCTCCTTACAGGGGCGGGAAGCTCCTACGAGCAGTACTTC. Translated, it gives CASSLLTGAGSSYEQYF.

This chain connects TRBV11-2 to TRBJ1-4, with D possibly being TRBD1 (6 bases). The V end was cut by 5 bases, the J end by 4 bases, with 14 bases between. CDR1 SGHAT and CDR2 FQNNGV come from the germline V gene. This CDR3 comprises 15 residues. CDR3 sequence (DNA): TGTGCCAGCAGCCCTGGGACAAGGCTTAATGAAAAACTGTTTTTT. It encodes CASSPGTRLNEKLFF.

This rearrangement joins TRBV3-1 (or the pseudogene TRBV3-2) to TRBJ2-7; D gene unclear. Trimming cost V 2 bases and J 5 bases, with 10 bases left between them. This CDR3 is built from 13 residues. From germline, CDR1 is LGHDT and CDR2 YNNKEL (reference sequence). The CDR3 sequence: CASSQLLLNEQYF. As DNA, the CDR3 is TGTGCCAGCAGCCAACTACTATTAAACGAGCAGTACTTC.

This chain links TRBV6-5 with TRBJ2-1; TRBD2 matches 10 bases. Germline V gene lookup returns CDR1 MNHEY and CDR2 SVGAGI. The CDR3 consists of 15 residues. V lost 7 bases to trimming and J lost 4 bases; unmatched junction nucleotides: 7. CDR3 region: CASNFERGGYNEQFF. CDR3 DNA sequence: TGTGCCAGCAATTTCGAGCGGGGGGGTTACAATGAGCAGTTCTTC.

The chain combines TRBV29-1 with TRBJ1-1, with 7 positions matching TRBD1. CDR3 length equals 15 residues. Germline V lookup: CDR1 SQVTM, CDR2 ANQGSEA. The V segment lost 4 bases and the J segment 5 bases; nucleotides outside the gene matches: 13. CDR3 DNA: TGCAGCGTTGCCCCTAATAGACAGGGCGGGACTGAAGCTTTCTTT. Protein product: CSVAPNRQGGTEAFF.

J is TRBJ2-7 and V is TRBV4-1; possibly TRBD2 for D (7 bases). Trimming removed 2 bases from V and 6 bases from J, with 17 bases in between. The CDR3 covers 15 residues. Looked up from germline, CDR1 is MGHRA and CDR2 is YSYEKL. CDR3 protein: CASSQRGTPGGEQYF. The CDR3 nucleotides read TGCGCCAGCAGCCAAAGGGGGACCCCGGGGGGCGAGCAGTACTTC.

This clone was recorded a few times. The chain links TRBV4-2 to TRBJ1-4; D is unresolved. Trimming removed 0 bases from V and 2 bases from J, with 10 bases in between. From germline, CDR1 is LGHNA and CDR2 YNFKEQ. This CDR3 contains 16 residues. The CDR3 DNA sequence: TGTGCCAGCAGCCAAGATTCACAGCCTACTAATGAAAAACTGTTTTTT. This sequence encodes CASSQDSQPTNEKLFF.

The chain recombines TRBV2 with TRBJ2-7; 8 nucleotides agree with TRBD1. J lost 1 base, V lost 2 bases, and 4 bases had no gene match. Germline V lookup: CDR1 SNHLY, CDR2 FYNNEI. This CDR3 region has 15 residues. The DNA of the CDR3 is TGTGCCAGCAGTGAACGGACAGGGCATTCCTACGAGCAGTACTTC. It is translated as CASSERTGHSYEQYF.

The chain is built from TRBV5-6 and TRBJ1-2, with 8 bases lining up with TRBD1. Trimming took 0 bases from V and 4 from J; bases not matched to a gene: 2. The CDR3 spans 14 residues. CDR1 and CDR2 (germline): SGHDT, YYEEEE. The CDR3 loop reads CASSLGQGFYGYTF. The CDR3 DNA follows: TGTGCCAGCAGCTTGGGACAGGGGTTCTATGGCTACACCTTC.

The rearrangement uses TRBV19 and TRBJ2-7, with TRBD1 matching over 8 bases. The germline V gene encodes CDR1 LNHDA and CDR2 SQIVND (reference sequence). CDR3 length: 13 residues. J was trimmed by 5 bases and V by 8 bases; bases with no gene match: 8. CDR3 nucleotides: TGTGCCAGTGAGGAGGACAGGGCCCACGAGCAGTACTTC. Protein: CASEEDRAHEQYF. Looking up the rest from reference TRBV19 and TRBJ2-7 gives the full variable domain: DGGITQSPKYLFRKEGQNVTLSCEQNLNHDAMYWYRQDPGQGLRLIYYSQIVNDFQKGDIAEGYSVSREKKESFPLTVTSAQKNPTAFYLCASEEDRAHEQYFGPGTRLTVT.

This clone was observed once. V gene TRBV5-1 combines with J gene TRBJ2-5, with D maybe TRBD1 (6 bases). From germline, CDR1 is SGHRS and CDR2 YFSETQ. This CDR3 region has 14 residues. V was shortened by 1 base and J by 2 bases, with 9 bases between the two germline ends. CDR3 amino acids: CASSLMTGQETQYF. CDR3 sequence (DNA): TGCGCCAGCAGCTTGATGACAGGTCAAGAGACCCAGTACTTC.

CDR3 DNA sequence: TGTGCCAGCAGCCGGGCTAGCGGGAACACCGGGGAGCTGTTTTTT. It encodes CASSRASGNTGELFF. The chain recombines TRBV11-3 with TRBJ2-2, with 7 bases lining up with TRBD2. V gave up 5 bases and J gave up 1 base; unmatched junction bases: 4. The CDR3 sequence is 15 residues long. The germline V gene encodes CDR1 SGHNT and CDR2 YENEEA.

The V gene is TRBV28, the J gene TRBJ2-5; tentative D call: TRBD2 (6 bases). The CDR3 totals 16 residues. V was pared by 4 bases and J by 3 bases, with 18 bases between. Germline V CDR1 and CDR2: MDHEN, SYDVKM. The CDR3 DNA is TGTGCCAGCAGTTGGCGGGGTAAAACTGATAAAGAGACCCAGTACTTC. Its translation is CASSWRGKTDKETQYF.

The count of this clone is one. The J gene is TRBJ2-2, the V gene TRBV5-1, with D unclear. CDR1 is SGHRS and CDR2 is YFSETQ in the germline V gene. The germline V and J ends were trimmed by 0 bases and 1 base, with 7 bases remaining between them. This CDR3 spans 15 amino acids. CDR3: CASSLGHENTGELFF. CDR3 nucleotides: TGCGCCAGCAGCTTGGGGCATGAGAACACCGGGGAGCTGTTTTTT.

This clone was detected a few times. This chain links TRBV6-5 with TRBJ1-1, with D unclear. Germline V gene sequence: CDR1 MNHEY, CDR2 SVGAGI. V was pared by 5 bases and J by 7 bases, with 14 bases between. This CDR3 is 13 amino acids long. The CDR3 DNA reads as TGTGCCAGCAGTAGAGAGGGAATTAATGAAGCTTTCTTT. It encodes CASSREGINEAFF.

The chain joins TRBV6-1 to TRBJ1-1; TRBD1 might be the D (5 bases). Germline CDR1 MNHNS, CDR2 SASEGT. CDR3 length: 13 residues. Trimming removed 1 base from V and 3 bases from J, with 6 bases in between. The CDR3 loop is CASSEGGDTEAFF. As DNA, the CDR3 is TGTGCCAGCAGTGAAGGGGGGGACACTGAAGCTTTCTTT.

This sequence joins TRBV5-8 and TRBJ2-7; D is undetermined. Germline lookup yields CDR1 SGHTS and CDR2 YDEGEE. This CDR3 contains 14 residues. V gave up 0 bases and J gave up 2 bases, with 9 bases separating them. The CDR3 protein is CASSLGISAYEQYF. The CDR3 DNA follows: TGTGCCAGCAGCTTGGGCATCAGTGCCTACGAGCAGTACTTC.

The chain links TRBV27 to TRBJ1-2; the D gene is possibly TRBD1 (6 bases). The ends were cut back, 6 bases at V and 6 bases at J, with 14 bases in the middle. The CDR3 loop spans 13 amino acids. Germline V CDR1 and CDR2: MNHEY, SMNVEV (reference sequence). The DNA of the CDR3 is TGTGCCAGCAGACAAACAGGGACCCATGGCTACACCTTC. Translating gives CASRQTGTHGYTF.

V gene TRBV7-3 combines with J gene TRBJ2-2, with a weak D call TRBD1 (6 bases). There are 14 residues in the CDR3. V was cut by 8 bases and J by 0 bases, with 10 bases left in between. Germline CDR1 SGHTA, CDR2 FQGTGA. This CDR3 is CASGTGSNTGELFF. CDR3 DNA sequence: TGTGCCAGCGGCACAGGGTCGAACACCGGGGAGCTGTTTTTT. Full variable domain (missing parts from reference TRBV7-3 and TRBJ2-2): GAGVSQTPSNKVTEKGKYVELRCDPISGHTALYWYRQSLGQGPEFLIYFQGTGAADDSGLPNDRFFAVRPEGSVSTLKIQRTERGDSAVYLCASGTGSNTGELFFGEGSRLTVL.

The chain couples TRBV24-1 to TRBJ2-7; the match to TRBD2 covers 7 bases. The V and J ends lost 2 bases and 3 bases, in that order; junction bases with no gene match: 3. CDR3 length: 14 residues. The germline gives CDR1 KGHDR, CDR2 SFDVKD. CDR3 residues: CATSDWEGNYEQYF. The CDR3 DNA sequence: TGTGCCACCAGTGATTGGGAGGGAAACTACGAGCAGTACTTC.

The chain carries TRBV11-2 and TRBJ1-1; perhaps TRBD1 as D (6 bases). The V gene lost 7 bases and the J gene lost 4 bases, with 22 bases spanning the gap. Germline assignment: CDR1 SGHAT and CDR2 FQNNGV. CDR3 size: 16 residues. CDR3 in DNA: TGTGCCAGCACTTCTACCCGGGGAGCAGGGGCCACTGAAGCTTTCTTT. Its protein product is CASTSTRGAGATEAFF.

The genes are TRBV9 and TRBJ1-1; perhaps TRBD1 as D (6 bases). Germline-derived CDR1 and CDR2 are SGDLS and YYNGEE. This CDR3 spans 13 amino acids. Trimming pared 2 bases from V and 3 bases from J, leaving 8 bases between. Here the CDR3 DNA reads TGTGCCAGCAGCGTCGGACAGTACACTGAAGCTTTCTTT. It is translated as CASSVGQYTEAFF.

For the CDR3, the DNA is TGCGCCAGCAGTTCGGTCGGCTGGGGCTCGGATGAGCAGTTCTTC. It specifies CASSSVGWGSDEQFF. This chain connects TRBV5-1 to TRBJ2-1, with D possibly TRBD1 on 5 matching bases. Trimming took 5 bases from V and 8 from J, leaving 20 bases between them. From germline, CDR1 is SGHRS and CDR2 YFSETQ. The CDR3 runs to 15 residues.